This T cell receptor beta chain was identified in a study of T cell clones after liver transplantation (dated by TCRdb to between 2017 and 2020). In terms of the full investigation: The samples were obtained from ITN030ST, a randomized trial that attempted immunosuppression withdrawal within 2 years after liver transplantation. Blood samples were collected pre-transplant, then pre-randomization ahead of withdrawal, and finally post-randomization once withdrawal had either been completed or failed. A cohort of 8 liver transplant recipients was studied, of whom 3 were classified as tolerant and 5 as non-tolerant. Tolerance was defined as complete withdrawal of immunosuppression for at least one year without a rise in liver enzymes beyond twice the upper limit of normal. Donor-reactive T cell clones were identified by TCRbeta sequencing following a pre-transplant mixed lymphocyte reaction and were subsequently tracked in post-transplant blood. Three of the eight recipients were HCV-positive; the others were transplanted for non-autoimmune, non-viral indications. Until randomization at 12-24 months post-transplant, subjects were given standard immunosuppression, with no induction therapy. As an antigen-independent comparator for donor-reactive sequences, third party-reactive TCRbeta sequences were also identified from pre-transplant MLRs.

Frozen genomic DNA underwent high-throughput TCRbeta CDR3 sequencing by immunoSEQ, including PCR amplification, mapping, bias correction and internal controls. Processing in the source paper ran as follows. Productive rearrangements were retained, and unique TCRbeta sequences were defined by the CDR3 nucleotide sequence together with the V and J gene. A sequence counted as donor-reactive only if the sequence showed at least 5-fold expansion in CFSE-low cells compared with unstimulated pre-transplant cells and had a frequency of at least 0.01%. Minimum frequency thresholds were set for each subject based on the unstimulated sample with the lowest template count, ensuring at least 90% detection power. Jensen-Shannon divergence between the top 1000 TCRbeta sequences after and before transplant was used to measure repertoire turnover. Changes in detection of donor-reactive sequences were tested with two-sided Fisher's exact tests. TCRdb obtained this table from immuneACCESS and retained in-frame rearrangements with V and J assigned. These tables miss some clones; where compared with another copy, unresolved V genes account for less than half of the shortfall, and the remainder is unexplained. Clonal size and the V and J genes are those of that table, whereas D and trimming came from the DNA. The sample table records approximately 7,900 clones; roughly 80% of these occur just once. Around 40% of the sample lies in the top ten.

The CDR3, cysteine through phenylalanine, is 12 amino acids long. Just the 36-base CDR3 DNA is kept, in frame starting at base 1. As to this clone: No cognate antigen has been identified for it. No clone much larger than this one lies a single base away; base qualities are absent.

Points the paper makes about the study in general: A significant post-transplant decrease in circulating donor-reactive CD4 TCRbeta sequences was observed in most of the 8 subjects, irrespective of tolerance or HCV status. The conclusions were considered preliminary, being limited by small, heterogeneous patient numbers and non-standardized post-transplant time points. Low numbers of available donor cells limited the measurable donor-reactive repertoire in a couple of subjects. Donor-reactive sequences declined more than third party-reactive ones, suggesting partial antigen-specific deletion unrelated to withdrawal success. Because allograft tissue specimens were not available, migration of donor-reactive T cells into the graft, rather than deletion, may have occurred. After accounting for repertoire turnover, donor-reactive detection was significantly reduced in 7 of 8 subjects for CD4 and 8 of 8 for CD8.

The sample's time point label, decoded: pre-transplant. Thawed unstimulated PBMCs were stained for CD3, CD4 and CD8 and FACS-sorted into CD3+CD4+ and CD3+CD8+ populations. Randomization to immunosuppression withdrawal applied to every one of the 8 studied subjects. Genomic DNA was isolated with the Qiagen DNeasy Blood and Tissue Kit. The sequencing used CD8+ T cells from blood, collected before liver transplant. The V gene is TRBV21-1 and the J gene is TRBJ1-2. TRBV21-1 has pseudogene status. This receptor was obtained from a human donor who received a liver transplant. Here the CDR3 is given as CASSRLRAGYTF. The sequenced DNA: TGTGCCAGCAGCAGACTTCGCGCCGGCTACACCTTC.